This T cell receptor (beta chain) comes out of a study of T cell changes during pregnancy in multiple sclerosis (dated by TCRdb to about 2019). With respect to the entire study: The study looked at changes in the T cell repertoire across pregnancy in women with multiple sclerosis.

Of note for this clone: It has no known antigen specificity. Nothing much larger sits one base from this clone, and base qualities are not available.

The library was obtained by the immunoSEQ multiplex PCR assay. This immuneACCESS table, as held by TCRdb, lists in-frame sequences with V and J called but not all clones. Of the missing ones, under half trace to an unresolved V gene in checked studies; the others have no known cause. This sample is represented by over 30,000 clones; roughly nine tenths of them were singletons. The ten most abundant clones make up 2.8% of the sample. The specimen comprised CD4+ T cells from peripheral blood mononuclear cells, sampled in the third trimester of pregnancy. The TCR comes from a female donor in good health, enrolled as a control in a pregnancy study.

The base sequence is TGTGCCAGCTCACTCGGGACACAAAATCAGCCCCAGCATTTT. Its product reads: CASSLGTQNQPQHF. In this chain, TRBV18 is recombined with TRBJ1-5; a weak D assignment points to TRBD1 (6 bases agree). For CDR1 and CDR2, the germline V gene lists KGHSH and LQKENI. Between the V and J ends, shortened by 4 bases and 4 bases respectively, the junction contains 11 bases. The CDR3 spans 14 residues, from the cysteine through the phenylalanine. Just the 42-base CDR3 DNA is kept, in frame starting at base 1.